The 12 T cell receptor beta chains below come from one sample, sequenced in a study of STAT5B mutations in CD4+ large granular lymphocyte leukemia. The data were produced by immunoSEQ multiplex PCR, yet TCRdb's version contains in-frame clones alone and is incomplete. The sample has roughly 21,000 clones, roughly 77% seen once. Sample: CD4+ T cells from blood buffy coats. The source is a human donor in good health.

This clone was observed a single time. V is TRBV5-1 and J is TRBJ2-7, with 8 bases aligning to TRBD2. Germline V gene data show CDR1 as SGHRS and CDR2 as YFSETQ. J lost 5 bases, V lost 1 base, and 8 bases had no gene match. The CDR3 covers 15 residues. In nucleotides, the CDR3 is TGCGCCAGCAGCTTGTCGTGGGCGGGGGGTGACGAGCAGTACTTC. Translating gives CASSLSWAGGDEQYF.

The chain is built from TRBV2 and TRBJ2-5; 10 bases align to TRBD2. Germline lookup yields CDR1 SNHLY and CDR2 FYNNEI. There are 15 residues in the CDR3. Germline trimming cut 6 bases from V and 3 bases from J; bases unmatched to any gene: 7. CDR3 region: CASRLSGGAEETQYF. In nucleotides, the CDR3 is TGTGCCAGCAGGCTGAGCGGGGGGGCCGAAGAGACCCAGTACTTC.

This clone is classed as medium-sized. This chain connects TRBV15 to TRBJ2-3, with D maybe TRBD2 (5 bases). With 5 bases removed from V and 7 bases from J, the gap between germline ends came to 13 bases. The germline V gene encodes CDR1 LNHNV and CDR2 YYDKDF (reference sequence). The CDR3 is 13 residues long. The CDR3: CATSLPVGNTQYF. The CDR3 nucleotides read TGTGCCACCAGCCTGCCGGTCGGGAATACGCAGTATTTT.

The chain couples TRBV7-2 to TRBJ1-5; 12 nucleotides agree with TRBD1. V gave up 3 bases and J gave up 5 bases; unmatched junction bases: 11. The CDR3 length is 18 residues. Per the germline V gene, CDR1 is SGHTA and CDR2 is FQGNSA. The CDR3 loop is CASSLSNRDRGRYQPQHF. CDR3 in DNA: TGTGCCAGCAGCTTGTCTAATCGGGACAGGGGGCGTTATCAGCCCCAGCATTTT.

V is TRBV11-2 and J is TRBJ2-1, with TRBD1 as a possible D gene (5 bases). Germline assignment: CDR1 SGHAT and CDR2 FQNNGV. With 3 bases removed from V and 4 bases from J, the gap between germline ends came to 7 bases. The CDR3 loop spans 13 amino acids. The CDR3 region has the DNA TGTGCCAGCAGCTTCCGACAGTACAATGAGCAGTTCTTC. Translating it yields CASSFRQYNEQFF. The full variable domain, its missing parts supplied by reference TRBV11-2 and TRBJ2-1, is EAGVAQSPRYKIIEKRQSVAFWCNPISGHATLYWYQQILGQGPKLLIQFQNNGVVDDSQLPKDRFSAERLKGVDSTLKIQPAKLEDSAVYLCASSFRQYNEQFFGPGTRLTVL.

The chain uses TRBV11-3 and TRBJ2-3; TRBD2 agrees at 8 bases. The length of the CDR3 is 17 residues. Germline V gene data show CDR1 as SGHNT and CDR2 as YENEEA. Trimming at V came to 5 bases and at J to 0 bases, leaving 10 bases not matched to a gene. The DNA for the CDR3 is TGTGCCAGCAGCGAAGGTCTAGCGGGCAAAAGCACAGATACGCAGTATTTT. Amino acids: CASSEGLAGKSTDTQYF.

This clone was counted only a few times. Relative to the germline gene, one junction end is altered; a read error may explain this. The chain combines TRBV18 with TRBJ2-1; no definite D call. Germline loops: CDR1 KGHSH, CDR2 LQKENI. This CDR3 is 12 amino acids long. CDR3 sequence (DNA): TGTGCCAGCTCACCGAGTGGGCAGTCCATACTCTTC. This gives the protein CASSPSGQSILF.

This clone turned up a few times. The chain employs TRBV30 and TRBJ2-7; the D call may be TRBD1 or TRBD2 (5 bases each). CDR3 length equals 14 residues. Germline V CDR1 and CDR2: GTSNPN, SVGIG (reference sequence). The V and J ends lost 2 bases and 6 bases respectively, with 17 bases between them. CDR3 sequence: CAWSRDGFGAEQYF. The DNA for the CDR3 is TGTGCCTGGAGTCGGGACGGTTTCGGAGCCGAGCAGTACTTC.

The chain recombines TRBV18 with TRBJ2-5; D is perhaps TRBD1 (5 bases). The CDR3 contains 14 residues. V dropped 4 bases and J dropped 9 bases, with 18 bases sitting between them. Germline V gene lookup returns CDR1 KGHSH and CDR2 LQKENI. The CDR3: CASSLDSIERAQYF. The CDR3, as DNA: TGTGCCAGCTCACTCGACAGTATAGAAAGGGCCCAGTACTTC.

V usage is TRBV15 and J usage is TRBJ1-5; possibly TRBD1 for D (6 bases). The CDR3 length is 16 residues. V lost 0 bases to trimming and J lost 3 bases, with 12 bases between them. Germline V CDR1 and CDR2: LNHNV, YYDKDF (reference sequence). The CDR3 DNA reads TGTGCCACCAGCAGAGATGGGAGGGGGACCAATCAGCCCCAGCATTTT. Translated, it gives CATSRDGRGTNQPQHF.

The chain carries TRBV7-3 and TRBJ2-7; a weak D match, TRBD2 (7 bases). In germline, CDR1 is SGHTA, CDR2 FQGTGA. The CDR3 is 14 amino acids. The germline V and J ends were trimmed by 2 bases and 6 bases, with 14 bases remaining between them. The CDR3: CASSLGSGGGEQYF. The CDR3, as DNA: TGTGCCAGCAGCTTAGGGTCGGGGGGCGGCGAGCAGTACTTC.

The genes are TRBV30 and TRBJ2-2; D remains unclear. The CDR3 extends over 11 amino acids. Trimming removed 5 bases from V and 3 bases from J, with 4 bases in between. Germline values: CDR1 GTSNPN, CDR2 SVGIG (reference sequence). CDR3 region: CAWGDTGELFF. The CDR3 DNA reads as TGTGCCTGGGGGGACACCGGGGAGCTGTTTTTT.